What follows are 10 T cell receptor beta chains derived from one specimen sequenced in a study of T cell responses to AZD1222 COVID-19 vaccine. The data were produced by immunoSEQ multiplex PCR, yet TCRdb's version contains in-frame clones alone and is incomplete. The profile covers more than 75,000 clones, with about 90% appearing a single time and more than 6.5% taken by the ten largest. Sequencing used peripheral blood, obtained on day 0 of AZD1222 vaccination. The receptor source for this set is an adult in good health.

This clone came up a few times. The chain has TRBV28 and TRBJ1-1; a weak D match, TRBD1 (5 bases). The CDR3 covers 13 residues. The V end lost 6 bases, the J end lost 11 bases, and 19 bases lay between the germline ends. Germline lookup yields CDR1 MDHEN and CDR2 SYDVKM. DNA of the CDR3: TGTGCCAGCAGCCGTAGCAGGGTACGAAGGGCTTTCTTT. This sequence encodes CASSRSRVRRAFF.

A note on this clone: In the same sample, other DNA sequences code for this CDR3. The chain joins TRBV6-4 to TRBJ1-5; TRBD1 agrees at 8 bases. Germline CDR1 and CDR2: MRHNA and SNTAGT. The CDR3 extends over 14 amino acids. Trimming at V came to 3 bases and at J to 4 bases, leaving 2 bases not matched to a gene. The CDR3 bases are TGTGCCAGCAGTGAACAGGGGGGGAATCAGCCCCAGCATTTT. This sequence encodes CASSEQGGNQPQHF.

The chain is built from TRBV2 and TRBJ2-3, with 9 bases aligning to TRBD2. CDR1 and CDR2 (germline): SNHLY, FYNNEI. The J segment lost 2 bases and the V segment lost 9 bases, leaving 6 bases of the junction unmatched. The CDR3 length is 14 residues. Written as DNA, the CDR3 is TGTGCCAGGAGTAGCGGGAGTGACACAGATACGCAGTATTTT. Translation: CARSSGSDTDTQYF.

This clone was counted a single time. The chain is built from TRBV18 and TRBJ1-6; no firm D call. The ends were cut back, 3 bases at V and 5 bases at J, with 2 bases in the middle. The germline V gene encodes CDR1 KGHSH and CDR2 LQKENI. The CDR3 spans 12 residues. CDR3 nucleotide sequence: TGTGCCAGCTCACCCGATAATTCACCCCTCCACTTT. It encodes CASSPDNSPLHF.

This chain uses TRBV4-2 with TRBJ1-1, with a tentative D call TRBD1 (6 bases). The V gene lost 5 bases and the J gene lost 4 bases, with 17 bases spanning the gap. Germline V CDR1 and CDR2: LGHNA, YNFKEQ. The CDR3 sequence is 15 residues long. The chain's CDR3 is CASSASGVGSTEAFF. In DNA form, the CDR3 reads TGTGCCAGCAGCGCATCAGGGGTGGGCAGCACTGAAGCTTTCTTT.

The V and J genes are TRBV7-2 and TRBJ1-3; a weak D match, TRBD1 (5 bases). With 5 bases removed from V and 1 base from J, the gap between germline ends came to 12 bases. This CDR3 is 15 amino acids long. Germline assignment: CDR1 SGHTA and CDR2 FQGNSA. CDR3 region: CASSPDSHSGNTIYF. In nucleotides, the CDR3 is TGTGCCAGCAGCCCCGACAGTCATTCTGGAAACACCATATATTTT.

The chain employs TRBV18 and TRBJ2-7, with 9 nucleotides matching TRBD2. The germline V gene encodes CDR1 KGHSH and CDR2 LQKENI. The V and J ends lost 4 bases and 3 bases, in that order; junction bases with no gene match: 7. This CDR3 spans 15 amino acids. CDR3 sequence: CASSRILTSGYEQYF. The CDR3 DNA reads TGTGCCAGCTCACGAATCCTGACTAGCGGCTACGAGCAGTACTTC.

The chain has TRBV9 and TRBJ2-3, with D perhaps matching TRBD1 or TRBD2 (5 bases each). This CDR3 spans 14 amino acids. Trimming removed 0 bases at V and 5 bases at J, with 10 bases between. Germline loops: CDR1 SGDLS, CDR2 YYNGEE. The CDR3 here is CASSVAGAGDTQYF. The CDR3 DNA sequence: TGTGCCAGCAGCGTAGCCGGGGCCGGAGATACGCAGTATTTT.

The chain recombines TRBV6-5 with TRBJ1-2, with 7 bases lining up with TRBD1. Germline-derived CDR1 and CDR2 are MNHEY and SVGAGI. Trimming cost V 6 bases and J 1 base; bases outside gene matches: 5. This CDR3 is 14 amino acids long. The CDR3 is CASRTGDYNYGYTF. CDR3 sequence (DNA): TGTGCCAGCAGAACAGGGGACTATAACTATGGCTACACCTTC.

The chain recombines TRBV5-1 with TRBJ2-2, with 10 bases fitting TRBD1. The germline CDR1 and CDR2 sequences are SGHRS and YFSETQ. This CDR3 is built from 17 residues. Losses at the gene ends were 3 bases for V and 3 bases for J; bases not matched to a gene: 8. The CDR3 bases are TGCGCCAGCAGCTCTCCCGGGACAGGGGAATACACCGGGGAGCTGTTTTTT. Translation: CASSSPGTGEYTGELFF.